The source of this T cell receptor (beta chain) is a study of OX40 agonist ivuxolimab in advanced cancers. This clone showed up just once. The repertoire was sequenced with immunoSEQ multiplex PCR; TCRdb's copy has only in-frame clones and lacks some. The table lists roughly 61,000 clones, roughly 90% of them singletons. The V end was cut by 0 bases, the J end by 7 bases, with 9 bases between. From germline, CDR1 is SQVTM and CDR2 ANQGSEA. This CDR3 is built from 12 residues. This clonotype was sampled from an adult with an advanced solid tumor such as melanoma, head and neck, liver or kidney cancer. The chain uses TRBV29-1 and TRBJ1-1, with D unresolved. The input for sequencing was CD4+ or CD8+ T cells sorted from blood, taken in a trial of the OX40 agonist ivuxolimab. The CDR3 here is CSVEEQLGEAFF. CDR3 nucleotide sequence: TGCAGCGTTGAAGAACAGCTAGGTGAAGCTTTCTTT.